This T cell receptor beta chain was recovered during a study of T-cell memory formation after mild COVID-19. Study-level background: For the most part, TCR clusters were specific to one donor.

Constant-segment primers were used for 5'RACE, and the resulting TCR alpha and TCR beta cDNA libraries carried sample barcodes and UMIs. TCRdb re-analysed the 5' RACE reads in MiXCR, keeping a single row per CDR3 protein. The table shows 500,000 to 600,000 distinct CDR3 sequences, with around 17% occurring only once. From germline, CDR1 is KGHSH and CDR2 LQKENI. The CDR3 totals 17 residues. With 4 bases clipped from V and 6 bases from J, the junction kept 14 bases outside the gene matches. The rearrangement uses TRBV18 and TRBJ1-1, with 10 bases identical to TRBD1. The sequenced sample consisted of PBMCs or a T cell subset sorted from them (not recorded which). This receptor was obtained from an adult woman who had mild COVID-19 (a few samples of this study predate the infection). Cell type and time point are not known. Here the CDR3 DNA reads TGTGCCAGCTCACATCGAACCCCGGGACAGGGGTGGGCTGAAGCTTTCTTT. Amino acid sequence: CASSHRTPGQGWAEAFF.